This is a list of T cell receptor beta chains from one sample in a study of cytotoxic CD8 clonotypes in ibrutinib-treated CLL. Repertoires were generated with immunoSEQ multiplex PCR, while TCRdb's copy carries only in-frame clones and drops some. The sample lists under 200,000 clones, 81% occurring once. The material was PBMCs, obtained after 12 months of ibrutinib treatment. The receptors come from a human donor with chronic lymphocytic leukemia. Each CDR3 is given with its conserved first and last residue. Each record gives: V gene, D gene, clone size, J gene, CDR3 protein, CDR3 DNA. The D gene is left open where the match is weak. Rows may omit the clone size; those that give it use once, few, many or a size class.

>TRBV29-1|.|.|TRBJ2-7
CSVGDGTAYEQYF
TGCAGCGTTGGTGATGGCACAGCCTACGAGCAGTACTTC
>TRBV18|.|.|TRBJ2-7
CASSPRTAYEEQYF
TGTGCCAGCTCACCAAGGACAGCTTACGAAGAGCAGTACTTC
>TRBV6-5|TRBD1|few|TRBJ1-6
CASRSGQGSSPLHF
TGTGCCAGCAGGTCGGGACAGGGGAGTTCACCCCTCCACTTT
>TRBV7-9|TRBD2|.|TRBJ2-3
CASSQAGAGTGTDTQYF
TGTGCCAGCAGCCAAGCGGGGGCCGGGACGGGGACAGATACGCAGTATTTT
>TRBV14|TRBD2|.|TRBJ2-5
CASSRGLAETQYF
TGTGCCAGCAGCCGAGGACTAGCGGAGACCCAGTACTTC
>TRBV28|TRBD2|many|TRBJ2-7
CASSLWVLAGGPGEQYF
TGTGCCAGCAGTTTATGGGTACTAGCGGGAGGGCCGGGGGAGCAGTACTTC
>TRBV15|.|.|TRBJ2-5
CATSFGGDETQYF
TGTGCCACCAGCTTCGGAGGAGATGAGACCCAGTACTTC
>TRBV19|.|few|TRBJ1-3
CASSSSSGNTIYF
TGTGCCAGTAGTAGCAGCTCTGGAAACACCATATATTTT
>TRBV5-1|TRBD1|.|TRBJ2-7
CASSSQGAGSYEQYF
TGCGCCAGCAGCTCACAGGGGGCGGGCTCCTACGAGCAGTACTTC
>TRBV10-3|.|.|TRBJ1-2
CATSFRAENYGYTF
TGTGCCACTAGTTTCCGGGCCGAAAACTATGGCTACACCTTC
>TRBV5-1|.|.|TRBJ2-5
CASSLAPGDQETQYF
TGCGCCAGCAGCTTGGCGCCAGGCGACCAAGAGACCCAGTACTTC
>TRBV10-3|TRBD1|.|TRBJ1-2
CASSGSDRGYGYTF
TGTGCCAGCAGTGGCTCCGACAGGGGCTATGGCTACACCTTC
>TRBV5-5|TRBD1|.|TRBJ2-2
CASSPGQGTGELFF
TGTGCCAGCAGCCCGGGACAGGGAACCGGGGAGCTGTTTTTT
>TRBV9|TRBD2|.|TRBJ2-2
CASSVPGLAGGGTGELFF
TGTGCCAGCAGCGTTCCGGGACTAGCGGGGGGCGGCACCGGGGAGCTGTTTTTT
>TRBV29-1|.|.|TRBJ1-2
CSVLGSGGYTF
TGCAGCGTTCTGGGATCTGGGGGCTACACCTTC
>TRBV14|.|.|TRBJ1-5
CASSAQVGQPQHF
TGTGCCAGCAGCGCGCAGGTGGGGCAGCCCCAGCATTTT
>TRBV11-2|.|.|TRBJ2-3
CASSYGAGGITDTQYF
TGTGCCAGCAGCTACGGGGCAGGGGGGATCACAGATACGCAGTATTTT
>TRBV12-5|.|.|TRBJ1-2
CASGQANYGYTF
TGTGCTAGTGGCCAAGCTAACTATGGCTACACCTTC
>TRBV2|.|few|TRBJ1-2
CASSEPGLPTF
TGTGCCAGCAGTGAGCCGGGACTGCCCACCTTC
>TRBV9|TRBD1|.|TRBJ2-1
CASSVGTGGYDEQFF
TGTGCCAGCAGCGTCGGGACAGGGGGGTACGATGAGCAGTTCTTC
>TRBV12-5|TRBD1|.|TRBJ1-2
CASGSGTVAGYTF
TGTGCTAGTGGTTCGGGGACAGTCGCCGGCTACACCTTC
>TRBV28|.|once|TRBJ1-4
CAGGGATNEKLFF
TGTGCCGGGGGGGGAGCGACTAATGAAAAACTGTTTTTT
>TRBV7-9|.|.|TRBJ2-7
CASSGRPGDSYEQYF
TGTGCCAGCAGCGGGAGACCGGGGGACAGCTACGAGCAGTACTTC
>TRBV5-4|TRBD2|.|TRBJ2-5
CASSPAGGRETQYF
TGTGCCAGCAGCCCAGCGGGGGGGAGAGAGACCCAGTACTTC
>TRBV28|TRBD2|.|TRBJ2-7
CASSPAVAGVYEQYF
TGTGCCAGCAGTCCTGCGGTAGCGGGGGTCTACGAGCAGTACTTC
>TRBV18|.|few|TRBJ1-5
CASSPGERGLWSYSNQPQHF
TGTGCCAGCTCACCGGGTGAACGGGGGTTATGGTCATATAGCAATCAGCCCCAGCATTTT
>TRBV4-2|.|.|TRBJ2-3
CASRKDSSTDTQYF
TGTGCCAGCAGGAAGGACTCAAGCACAGATACGCAGTATTTT
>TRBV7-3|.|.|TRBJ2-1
CASSLRESSYNEQFF
TGTGCCAGCAGCCTAAGAGAAAGCTCCTACAATGAGCAGTTCTTC
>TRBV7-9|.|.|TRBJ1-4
CASSLALGEKLFF
TGTGCCAGCAGCTTAGCCCTTGGTGAAAAACTGTTTTTT
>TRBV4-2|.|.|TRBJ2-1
CASSQDWAPPYNEQFF
TGTGCCAGCAGCCAAGACTGGGCCCCCCCGTACAATGAGCAGTTCTTC
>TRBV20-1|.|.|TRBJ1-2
CSARGPYGYTF
TGCAGTGCTCGGGGGCCCTATGGCTACACCTTC
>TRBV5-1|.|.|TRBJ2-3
CASSLSAATDTQYF
TGCGCCAGCAGCTTGTCAGCTGCCACAGATACGCAGTATTTT
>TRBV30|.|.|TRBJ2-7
CAWSLGRPTYEQYF
TGTGCCTGGAGCCTCGGCCGGCCAACCTACGAGCAGTACTTC
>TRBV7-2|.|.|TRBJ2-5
CASSKRVVETQYF
TGTGCCAGCAGCAAAAGGGTAGTGGAGACCCAGTACTTC
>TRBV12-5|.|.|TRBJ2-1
CASGSHQDRKQFF
TGTGCTAGTGGTTCACATCAAGATAGGAAGCAGTTCTTC
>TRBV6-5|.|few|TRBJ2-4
CASSYVQGDIQYF
TGTGCCAGCAGTTACGTCCAAGGGGACATTCAGTACTTC
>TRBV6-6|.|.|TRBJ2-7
CASSYTDKGYEQYF
TGTGCCAGCAGTTACACCGACAAGGGGTACGAGCAGTACTTC
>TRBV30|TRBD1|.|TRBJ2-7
CAWSGDSGKRQYF
TGTGCCTGGAGCGGGGACAGCGGAAAGAGACAGTACTTC
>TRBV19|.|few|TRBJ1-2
CASSLPGGYGYTF
TGTGCCAGTAGTCTCCCCGGGGGTTATGGCTACACCTTC
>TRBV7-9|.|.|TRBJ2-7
CASSTTFWPPYEQYF
TGTGCCAGCAGCACCACTTTCTGGCCGCCCTACGAGCAGTACTTC
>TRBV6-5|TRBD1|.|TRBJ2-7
CASSRQGSNEQYF
TGTGCCAGCAGTCGACAGGGGTCTAACGAGCAGTACTTC
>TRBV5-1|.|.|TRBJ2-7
CASSLGRSVRDGAYEQYF
TGCGCCAGCAGCTTGGGTAGGAGTGTCAGGGACGGGGCCTACGAGCAGTACTTC
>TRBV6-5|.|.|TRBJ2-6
CASSYPRKGGANVLTF
TGTGCCAGCAGTTACCCTAGAAAGGGGGGGGCCAACGTCCTGACTTTC
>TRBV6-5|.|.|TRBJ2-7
CASSYSSLSYEQYF
TGTGCCAGCAGTTACAGTAGCCTCTCCTACGAGCAGTACTTC
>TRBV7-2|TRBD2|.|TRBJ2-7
CASSLELAVITYEQYF
TGTGCCAGCAGCTTAGAGCTAGCGGTCATCACCTACGAGCAGTACTTC
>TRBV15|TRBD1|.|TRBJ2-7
CATSRFSGQGYEQYF
TGTGCCACCAGCAGATTCTCGGGACAGGGATACGAGCAGTACTTC
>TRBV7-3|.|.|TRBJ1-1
CASRAPFRDIKNTEAFF
TGTGCCAGCAGAGCCCCATTCCGGGACATTAAGAACACTGAAGCTTTCTTT
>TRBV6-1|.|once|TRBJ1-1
CASSEQRTRNTEAFF
TGTGCCAGCAGTGAACAACGGACAAGGAACACTGAAGCTTTCTTT
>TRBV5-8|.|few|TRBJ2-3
CARKGGRDTDTQYF
TGTGCCCGCAAGGGGGGCCGGGACACAGATACGCAGTATTTT
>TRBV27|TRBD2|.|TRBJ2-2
CASSLISGGNTGELFF
TGTGCCAGCAGTTTGATTAGCGGGGGGAACACCGGGGAGCTGTTTTTT
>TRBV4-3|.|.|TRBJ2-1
CASSQDWRATSRNEQFF
TGCGCCAGCAGCCAAGATTGGAGGGCTACGAGCAGGAATGAGCAGTTCTTC
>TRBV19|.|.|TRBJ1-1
CASTPLGGMVNTEAFF
TGTGCCAGTACCCCCTTGGGAGGTATGGTGAACACTGAAGCTTTCTTT
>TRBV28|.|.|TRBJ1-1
CATSFPTEAFF
TGTGCCACCTCCTTCCCCACTGAAGCTTTCTTT
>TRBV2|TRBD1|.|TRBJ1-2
CASSGQGALGYTF
TGTGCCAGCAGTGGGCAGGGGGCGCTTGGCTACACCTTC
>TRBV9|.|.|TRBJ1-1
CASSPGVGGTEAFF
TGTGCCAGCAGCCCCGGGGTGGGGGGCACTGAAGCTTTCTTT
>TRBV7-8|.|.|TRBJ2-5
CASSLAAGVETQYF
TGTGCCAGCAGCTTAGCGGCCGGGGTGGAGACCCAGTACTTC
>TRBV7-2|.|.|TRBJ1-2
CASSLSRGLDNYGYTF
TGTGCCAGCAGCTTATCGCGGGGGCTTGATAACTATGGCTACACCTTC
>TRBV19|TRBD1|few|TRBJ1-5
CATRTGGSNQPQHF
TGTGCCACGCGGACAGGGGGAAGCAATCAGCCCCAGCATTTT
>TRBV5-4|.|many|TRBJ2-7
CASSPRGGGLSYEQYF
TGTGCCAGCAGCCCTCGGGGCGGGGGCCTTTCCTACGAGCAGTACTTC
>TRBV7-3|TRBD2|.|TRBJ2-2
CASSYYPSGIAGANTGELFF
TGTGCCAGCAGCTACTACCCCTCCGGAATAGCGGGGGCCAACACCGGGGAGCTGTTTTTT